These 10 T cell receptor beta chains share one sample of origin, sequenced in a study of T cell clonotyping in hematopoietic cell transplantation. Clones were read by immunoSEQ multiplex PCR, and TCRdb kept only the in-frame ones, dropping some. The profile shows around 25,000 clones, around 95% of them singletons. The sequencing sample was made of peripheral blood mononuclear cells. The receptors were gathered from a man aged 50 to 59 in good health. Some clones in this sample may be carry-over from other donors' samples.

This chain links TRBV5-1 with TRBJ1-3, with D possibly being TRBD1 (6 bases). Looked up from germline, CDR1 is SGHRS and CDR2 is YFSETQ. This CDR3 region has 15 residues. Between the trimmed V and J ends, which lost 3 bases and 3 bases, there was a span of 13 bases. The chain's CDR3 is CASSSTGMGGNTIYF. The CDR3 DNA reads TGCGCCAGCAGCTCCACAGGGATGGGTGGAAACACCATATATTTT.

V usage is TRBV27 and J usage is TRBJ1-5, with TRBD1 matching 9 bases. The CDR3 is 13 residues long. Germline V gene data show CDR1 as MNHEY and CDR2 as SMNVEV (reference sequence). With 6 bases clipped from V and 9 bases from J, the junction kept 6 bases outside the gene matches. The CDR3 nucleotides read TGTGCCAGCAGCCAGCTGACAGGGGGGCCCCAGCATTTT. This gives the protein CASSQLTGGPQHF.

With regard to this clone: Germline and junction disagree at one end, which may indicate a read error. The chain joins TRBV29-1 to TRBJ1-2; 8 bases are shared with TRBD1. The CDR3 runs to 16 residues. Germline-derived CDR1 and CDR2 are SQVTM and ANQGSEA. CDR3 DNA: TGCAGCGTCCCAACCCCGGACAGGGCGTATAACTATGACTACACCTTC. This translates into CSVPTPDRAYNYDYTF.

Regarding this clone: Germline and junction disagree at one end, which may indicate a read error. V is TRBV10-3 and J is TRBJ2-7; TRBD2 is a possible D gene (5 bases). Germline V CDR1 and CDR2: ENHRY, SYGVKD. The CDR3 is 12 residues long. CDR3 DNA sequence: TGTGCCATCAGTGGAGACGGGGTAGGGATCAACTTC. The encoded protein is CAISGDGVGINF.

The gene calls are TRBV4-3 and TRBJ2-4; 9 bases align to TRBD1. CDR3 length: 14 residues. Trimming took 0 bases from V and 15 from J; bases not matched to a gene: 9. The V gene's germline CDR1 is LGHNA and CDR2 YSLEER. CDR3 sequence (DNA): TGCGCCAGCAGCCAAGATCATGAGACAGGGGGGAGGTACTTC. Its translation: CASSQDHETGGRYF.

V is TRBV5-4 and J is TRBJ2-3, with D maybe TRBD2 (6 bases). Germline CDR1 reads SGHNT; CDR2 reads YYREEE (reference sequence). The CDR3 totals 14 residues. Between the trimmed V and J ends, which lost 6 bases and 4 bases, there was a span of 15 bases. CDR3 nucleotide sequence: TGTGCCAGCACCGTCGGGACTGCCCCAGATACGCAGTATTTT. This encodes CASTVGTAPDTQYF.

The V gene is TRBV5-4, the J gene TRBJ1-4; D may be TRBD1 (6 bases). V was cut by 4 bases and J by 4 bases, with 14 bases left in between. CDR1 is SGHNT and CDR2 is YYREEE in the germline V gene (reference sequence). The CDR3 length is 15 residues. CDR3 residues: CASSPGGSSNEKLFF. CDR3 sequence (DNA): TGTGCCAGCAGCCCCGGGGGCTCAAGTAATGAAAAACTGTTTTTT. The whole variable domain, filled in from reference TRBV5-4 and TRBJ1-4, reads ETGVTQSPTHLIKTRGQQVTLRCSSQSGHNTVSWYQQALGQGPQFIFQYYREEENGRGNFPPRFSGLQFPNYSSELNVNALELDDSALYLCASSPGGSSNEKLFFGSGTQLSVL.

The chain couples TRBV7-6 to TRBJ2-7; maybe TRBD2 (5 bases). The CDR3 runs to 13 residues. Per the germline V gene, CDR1 is SGHVS and CDR2 is FNYEAQ. V lost 4 bases and J 7 bases, leaving 14 bases between the germline ends. The DNA for the CDR3 is TGTGCCAGCAGCTCCAGGTGGGAGACAGAGCAGTACTTC. Translation: CASSSRWETEQYF.

The rearrangement joins TRBV5-1 to TRBJ2-7; 8 nucleotides match TRBD1. Looked up from germline, CDR1 is SGHRS and CDR2 is YFSETQ. Unmatched junction bases numbered 15, after V lost 0 bases and J lost 7 bases. This CDR3 is built from 17 residues. The CDR3 DNA sequence: TGCGCCAGCAGCTTGGCCGGTGGTAGGACAGGGCCAGGGGAGCAGTACTTC. It codes for CASSLAGGRTGPGEQYF.

V usage is TRBV6-5 and J usage is TRBJ2-3, with 9 bases identical to TRBD2. This CDR3 region has 13 residues. Unmatched junction bases numbered 8, after V lost 7 bases and J lost 9 bases. Looked up from germline, CDR1 is MNHEY and CDR2 is SVGAGI. Here the CDR3 DNA reads TGTGCCAGCAAACAAAATAGCGGGAGAACGCAGTATTTT. It codes for CASKQNSGRTQYF.